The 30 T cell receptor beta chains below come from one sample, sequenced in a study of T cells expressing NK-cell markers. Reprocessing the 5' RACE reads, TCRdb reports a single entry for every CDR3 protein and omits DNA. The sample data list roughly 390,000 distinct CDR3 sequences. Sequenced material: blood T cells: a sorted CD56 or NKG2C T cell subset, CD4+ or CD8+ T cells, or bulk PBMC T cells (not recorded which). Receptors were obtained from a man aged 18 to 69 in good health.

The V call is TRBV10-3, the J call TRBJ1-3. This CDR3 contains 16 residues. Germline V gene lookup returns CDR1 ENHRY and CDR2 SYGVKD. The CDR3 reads CAISDSTGMSGNTIYF.

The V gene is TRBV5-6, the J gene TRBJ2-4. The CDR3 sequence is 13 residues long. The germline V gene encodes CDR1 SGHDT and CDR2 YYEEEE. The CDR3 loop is CASSLVGRNIQYF.

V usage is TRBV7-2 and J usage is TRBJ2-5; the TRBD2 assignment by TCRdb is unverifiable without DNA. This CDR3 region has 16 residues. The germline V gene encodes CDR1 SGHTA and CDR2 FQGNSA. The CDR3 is CASSLFGSSGGETQYF.

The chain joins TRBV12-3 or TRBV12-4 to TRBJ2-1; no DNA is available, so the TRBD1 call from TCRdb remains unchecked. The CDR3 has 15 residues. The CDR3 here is CASSFWDRNNNEQFF.

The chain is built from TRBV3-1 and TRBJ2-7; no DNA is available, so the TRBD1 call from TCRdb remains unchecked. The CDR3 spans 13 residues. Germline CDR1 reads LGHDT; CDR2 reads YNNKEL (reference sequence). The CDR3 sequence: CASSQGRAREQYF.

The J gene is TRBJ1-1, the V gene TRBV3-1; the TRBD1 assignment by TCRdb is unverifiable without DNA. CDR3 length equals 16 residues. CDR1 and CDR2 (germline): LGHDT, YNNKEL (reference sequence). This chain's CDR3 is CASSQDWGQVNTEAFF.

CDR3 in amino acids: CASSFGGGYTEAFF. The chain joins TRBV7-2 to TRBJ1-1; checking the TCRdb D call of TRBD1 is not possible without DNA. Per germline, CDR1 SGHTA and CDR2 FQGNSA. The CDR3 consists of 14 residues.

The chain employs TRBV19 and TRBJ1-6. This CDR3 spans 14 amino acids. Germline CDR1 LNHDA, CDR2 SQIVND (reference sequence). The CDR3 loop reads CASNWQNLNSPLHF.

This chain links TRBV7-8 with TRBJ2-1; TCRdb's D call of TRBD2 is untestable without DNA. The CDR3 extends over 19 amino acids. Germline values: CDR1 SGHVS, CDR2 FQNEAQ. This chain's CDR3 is CASSLGGRVAEAPYNEQFF.

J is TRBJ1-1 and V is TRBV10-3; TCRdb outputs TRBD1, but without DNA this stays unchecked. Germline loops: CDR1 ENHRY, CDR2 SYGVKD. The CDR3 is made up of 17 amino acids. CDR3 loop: CAISEPGTGGAGTEAFF.

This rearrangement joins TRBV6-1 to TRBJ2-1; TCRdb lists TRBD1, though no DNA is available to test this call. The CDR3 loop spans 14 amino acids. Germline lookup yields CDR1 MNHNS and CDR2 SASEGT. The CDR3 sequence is CASSTGGYNNEQFF.

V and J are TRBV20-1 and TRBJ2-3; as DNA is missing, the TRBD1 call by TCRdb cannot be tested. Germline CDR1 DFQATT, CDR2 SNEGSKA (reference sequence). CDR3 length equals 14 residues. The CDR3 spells CSASRPGKVDTQYF.

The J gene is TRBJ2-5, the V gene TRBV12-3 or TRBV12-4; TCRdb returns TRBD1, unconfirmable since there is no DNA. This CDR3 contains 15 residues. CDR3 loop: CASSLLYGGAETQYF.

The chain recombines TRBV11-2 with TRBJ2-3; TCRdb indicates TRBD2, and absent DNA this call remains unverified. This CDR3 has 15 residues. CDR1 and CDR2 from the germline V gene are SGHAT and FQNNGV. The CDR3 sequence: CASSEGTRMGDTQYF.

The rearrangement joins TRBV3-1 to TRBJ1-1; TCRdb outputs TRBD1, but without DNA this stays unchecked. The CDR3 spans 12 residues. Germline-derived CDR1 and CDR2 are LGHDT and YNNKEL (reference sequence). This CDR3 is CASSQVPFAAFF.

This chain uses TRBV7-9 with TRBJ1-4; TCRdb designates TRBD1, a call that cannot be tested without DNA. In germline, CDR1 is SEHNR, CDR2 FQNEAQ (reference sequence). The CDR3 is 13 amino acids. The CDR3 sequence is CASSGTGGEKLFF.

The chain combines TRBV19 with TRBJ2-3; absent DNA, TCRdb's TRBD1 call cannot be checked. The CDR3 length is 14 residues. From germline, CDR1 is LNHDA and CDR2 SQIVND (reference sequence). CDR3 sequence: CASRRTPITDTQYF.

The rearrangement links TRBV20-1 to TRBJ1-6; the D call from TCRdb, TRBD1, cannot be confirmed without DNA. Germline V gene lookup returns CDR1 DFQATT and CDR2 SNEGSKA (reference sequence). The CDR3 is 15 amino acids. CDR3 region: CSARARTGGGSPLHF.

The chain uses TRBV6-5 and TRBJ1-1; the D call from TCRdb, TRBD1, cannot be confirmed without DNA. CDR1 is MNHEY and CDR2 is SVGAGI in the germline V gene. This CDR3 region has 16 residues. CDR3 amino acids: CASSSKPGRRGTEAFF.

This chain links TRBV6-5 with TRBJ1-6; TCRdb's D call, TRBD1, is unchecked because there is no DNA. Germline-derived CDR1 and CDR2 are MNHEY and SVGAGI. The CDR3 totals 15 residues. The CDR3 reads CASRPTTGSNSPLHF.

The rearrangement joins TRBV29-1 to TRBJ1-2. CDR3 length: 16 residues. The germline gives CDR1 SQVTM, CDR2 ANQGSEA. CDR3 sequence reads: CSVSLPPGTSYSGYTF.

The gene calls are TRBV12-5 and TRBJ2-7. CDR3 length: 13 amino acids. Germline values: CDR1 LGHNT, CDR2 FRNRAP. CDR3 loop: CASGLNSLYEQYF.

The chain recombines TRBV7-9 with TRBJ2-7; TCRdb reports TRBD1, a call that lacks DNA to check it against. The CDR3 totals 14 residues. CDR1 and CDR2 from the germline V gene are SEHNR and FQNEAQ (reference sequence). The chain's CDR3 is CASSPAGGMAEQYF. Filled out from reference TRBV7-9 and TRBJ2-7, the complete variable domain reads DTGVSQNPRHKITKRGQNVTFRCDPISEHNRLYWYRQTLGQGPEFLTYFQNEAQLEKSRLLSDRFSAERPKGSFSTLEIQRTEQGDSAMYLCASSPAGGMAEQYFGPGTRLTVT.

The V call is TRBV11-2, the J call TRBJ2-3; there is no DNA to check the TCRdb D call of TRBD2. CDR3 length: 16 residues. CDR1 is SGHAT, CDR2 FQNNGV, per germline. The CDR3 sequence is CASSPTSGVYTDTQYF.

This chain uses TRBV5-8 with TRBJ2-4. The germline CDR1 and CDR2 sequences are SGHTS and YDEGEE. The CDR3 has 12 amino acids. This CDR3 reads CAGEPFINIQYF.

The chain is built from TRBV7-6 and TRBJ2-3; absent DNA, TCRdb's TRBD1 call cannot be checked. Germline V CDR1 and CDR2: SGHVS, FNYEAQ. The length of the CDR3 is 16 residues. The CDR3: CASSPTGGVRTDTQYF.

CDR3 protein: CASRGDRVTYEQYF. The V gene is TRBV6-5, the J gene TRBJ2-7; with no DNA, the TCRdb D assignment of TRBD1 cannot be verified. The CDR3 contains 14 residues. The V gene's germline CDR1 is MNHEY and CDR2 SVGAGI.

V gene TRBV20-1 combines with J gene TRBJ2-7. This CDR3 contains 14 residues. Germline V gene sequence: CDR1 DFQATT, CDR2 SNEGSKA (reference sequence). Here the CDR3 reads CSARDPVGRYEQYF.

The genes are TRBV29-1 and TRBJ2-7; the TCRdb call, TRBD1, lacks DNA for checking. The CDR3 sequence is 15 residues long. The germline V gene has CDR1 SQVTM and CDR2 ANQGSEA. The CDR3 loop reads CSVAVNGQGALEQYF.

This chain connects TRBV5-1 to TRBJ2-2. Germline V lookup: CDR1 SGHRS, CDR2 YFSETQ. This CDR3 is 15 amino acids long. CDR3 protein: CASSLGPGWTGELFF.